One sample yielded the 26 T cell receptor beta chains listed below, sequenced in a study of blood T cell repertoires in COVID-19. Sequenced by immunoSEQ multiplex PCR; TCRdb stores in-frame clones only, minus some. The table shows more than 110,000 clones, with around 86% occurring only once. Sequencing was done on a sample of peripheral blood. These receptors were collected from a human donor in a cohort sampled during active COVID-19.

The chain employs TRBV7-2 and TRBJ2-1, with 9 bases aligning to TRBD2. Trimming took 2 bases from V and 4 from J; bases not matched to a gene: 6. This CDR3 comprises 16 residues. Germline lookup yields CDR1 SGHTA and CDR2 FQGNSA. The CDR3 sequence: CASSLRASGVYNEQFF. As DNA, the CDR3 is TGTGCCAGCAGCTTAAGGGCTAGCGGGGTGTACAATGAGCAGTTCTTC.

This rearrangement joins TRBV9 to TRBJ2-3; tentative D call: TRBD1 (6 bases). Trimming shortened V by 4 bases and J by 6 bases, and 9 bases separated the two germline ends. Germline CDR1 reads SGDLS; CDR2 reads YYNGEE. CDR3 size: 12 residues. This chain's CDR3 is CASSSQGDTQYF. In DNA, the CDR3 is TGTGCCAGCAGCTCCCAGGGGGATACGCAGTATTTT.

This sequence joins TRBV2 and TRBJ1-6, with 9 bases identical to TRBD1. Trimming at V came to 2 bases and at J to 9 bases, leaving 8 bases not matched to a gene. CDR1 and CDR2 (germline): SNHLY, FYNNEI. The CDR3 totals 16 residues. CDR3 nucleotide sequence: TGTGCCAGCAGTGAAAGCGGACAGGGGATATCTTCACCCCTCCACTTT. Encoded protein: CASSESGQGISSPLHF.

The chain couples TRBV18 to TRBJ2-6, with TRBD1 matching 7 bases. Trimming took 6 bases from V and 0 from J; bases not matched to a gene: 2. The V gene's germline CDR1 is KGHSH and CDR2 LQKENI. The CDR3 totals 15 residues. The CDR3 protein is CASSGQSSGANVLTF. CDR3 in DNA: TGTGCCAGCTCGGGACAGTCCTCTGGGGCCAACGTCCTGACTTTC.

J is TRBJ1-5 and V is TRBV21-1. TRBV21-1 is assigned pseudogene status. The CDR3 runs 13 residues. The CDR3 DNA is TGTGCCAGCAGCAGTTATAGCAATCAGCCCCAGCATTTT. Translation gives CASSSYSNQPQHF.

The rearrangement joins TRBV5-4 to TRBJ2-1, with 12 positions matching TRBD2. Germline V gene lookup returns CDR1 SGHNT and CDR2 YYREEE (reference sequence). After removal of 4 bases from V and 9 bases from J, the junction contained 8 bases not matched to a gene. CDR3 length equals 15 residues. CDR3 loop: CASSALAGGFSEQFF. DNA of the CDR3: TGTGCCAGCAGCGCACTAGCGGGAGGATTCAGTGAGCAGTTCTTC.

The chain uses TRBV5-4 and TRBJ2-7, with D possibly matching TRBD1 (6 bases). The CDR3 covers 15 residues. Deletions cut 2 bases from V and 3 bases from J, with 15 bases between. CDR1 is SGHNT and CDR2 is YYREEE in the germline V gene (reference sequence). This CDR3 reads CASSFGGSTGYEQYF. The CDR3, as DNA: TGTGCCAGCAGCTTTGGGGGCTCTACCGGCTACGAGCAGTACTTC. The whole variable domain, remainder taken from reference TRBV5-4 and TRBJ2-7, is ETGVTQSPTHLIKTRGQQVTLRCSSQSGHNTVSWYQQALGQGPQFIFQYYREEENGRGNFPPRFSGLQFPNYSSELNVNALELDDSALYLCASSFGGSTGYEQYFGPGTRLTVT.

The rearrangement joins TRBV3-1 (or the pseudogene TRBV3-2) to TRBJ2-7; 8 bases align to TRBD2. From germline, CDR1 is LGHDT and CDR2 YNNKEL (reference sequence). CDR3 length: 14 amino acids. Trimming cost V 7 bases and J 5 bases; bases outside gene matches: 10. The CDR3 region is CASTLRGGLHEQYF. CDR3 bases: TGTGCCAGCACCCTTCGGGGGGGCCTCCACGAGCAGTACTTC.

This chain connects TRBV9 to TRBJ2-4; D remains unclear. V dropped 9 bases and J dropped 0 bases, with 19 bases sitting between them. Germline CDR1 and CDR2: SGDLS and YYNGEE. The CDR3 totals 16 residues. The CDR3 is CATQDSRTLAKNIQYF. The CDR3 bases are TGTGCCACGCAAGATAGTCGAACTCTAGCCAAAAACATTCAGTACTTC.

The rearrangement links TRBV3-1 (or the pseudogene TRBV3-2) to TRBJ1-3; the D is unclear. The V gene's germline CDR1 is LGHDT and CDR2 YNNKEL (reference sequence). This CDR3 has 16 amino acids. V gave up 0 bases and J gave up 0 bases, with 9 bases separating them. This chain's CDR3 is CASSQEMFISGNTIYF. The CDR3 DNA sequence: TGTGCCAGCAGCCAAGAAATGTTTATCTCTGGAAACACCATATATTTT.

In DNA, the CDR3 is TGTGCCAGCAGGGGGCAATACACTGAAGCTTTCTTT. Its protein is CASRGQYTEAFF. J is TRBJ1-1 and V is TRBV28, with TRBD1 as a possible D gene (5 bases). CDR1 is MDHEN and CDR2 is SYDVKM in the germline V gene. Trimming took 6 bases from V and 3 from J, leaving 8 bases between them. There are 12 residues in the CDR3.

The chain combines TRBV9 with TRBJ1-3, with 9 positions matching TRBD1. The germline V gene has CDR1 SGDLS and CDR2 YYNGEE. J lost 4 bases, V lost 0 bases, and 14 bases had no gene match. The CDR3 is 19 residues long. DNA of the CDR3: TGTGCCAGCAGCGTAGGTGGACAGGGGCCGCGTAATCCGGGAAACACCATATATTTT. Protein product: CASSVGGQGPRNPGNTIYF.

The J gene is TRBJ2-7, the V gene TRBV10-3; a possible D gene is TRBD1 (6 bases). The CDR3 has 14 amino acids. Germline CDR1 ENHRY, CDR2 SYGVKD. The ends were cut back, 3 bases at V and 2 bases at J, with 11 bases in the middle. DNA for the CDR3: TGTGCCATCAGTGACTGGACAGCCCCCTACGAGCAGTACTTC. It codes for CAISDWTAPYEQYF.

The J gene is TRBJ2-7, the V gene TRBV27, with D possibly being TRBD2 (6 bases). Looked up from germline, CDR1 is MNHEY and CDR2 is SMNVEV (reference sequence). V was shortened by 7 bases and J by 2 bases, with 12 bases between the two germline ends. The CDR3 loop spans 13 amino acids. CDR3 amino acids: CASKASETYEQYF. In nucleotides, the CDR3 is TGTGCCAGCAAGGCTAGCGAGACCTACGAGCAGTACTTC.

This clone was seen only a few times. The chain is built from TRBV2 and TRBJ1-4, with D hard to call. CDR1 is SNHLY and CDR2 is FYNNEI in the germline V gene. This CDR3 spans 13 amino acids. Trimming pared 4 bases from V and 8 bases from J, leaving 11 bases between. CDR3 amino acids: CASSGGLGEKLFF. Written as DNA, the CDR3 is TGTGCCAGCAGTGGAGGGTTGGGGGAAAAACTGTTTTTT.

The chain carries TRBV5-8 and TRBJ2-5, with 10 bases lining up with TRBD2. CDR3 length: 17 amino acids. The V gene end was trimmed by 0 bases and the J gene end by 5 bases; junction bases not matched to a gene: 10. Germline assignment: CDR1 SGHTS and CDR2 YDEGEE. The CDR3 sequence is CASSLDLVAGGTETQYF. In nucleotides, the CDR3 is TGTGCCAGCAGCTTGGATCTTGTAGCGGGGGGCACGGAGACCCAGTACTTC.

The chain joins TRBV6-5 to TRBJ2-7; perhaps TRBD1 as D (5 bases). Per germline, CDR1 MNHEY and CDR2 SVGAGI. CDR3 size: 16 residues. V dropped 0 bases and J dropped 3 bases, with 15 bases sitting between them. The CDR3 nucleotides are TGTGCCAGCAGTTACTCTGGAACCAGGGTACGCTACGAGCAGTACTTC. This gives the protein CASSYSGTRVRYEQYF.

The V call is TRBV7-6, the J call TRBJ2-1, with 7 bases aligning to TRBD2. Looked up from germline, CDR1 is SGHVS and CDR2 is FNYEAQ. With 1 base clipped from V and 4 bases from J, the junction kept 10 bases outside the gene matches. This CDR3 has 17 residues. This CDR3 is CASSLESWASGYNEQFF. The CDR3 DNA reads TGTGCCAGCAGCTTAGAGTCTTGGGCTAGCGGATACAATGAGCAGTTCTTC.

The CDR3 protein is CASRGVRFAGNTIYF. The CDR3, as DNA: TGTGCCAGCAGAGGGGTCCGGTTCGCTGGAAACACCATATATTTT. V and J are TRBV6-5 and TRBJ1-3; D may be TRBD1 (5 bases). The CDR3 extends over 15 amino acids. V lost 6 bases and J 2 bases, leaving 14 bases between the germline ends. The germline V gene encodes CDR1 MNHEY and CDR2 SVGAGI.

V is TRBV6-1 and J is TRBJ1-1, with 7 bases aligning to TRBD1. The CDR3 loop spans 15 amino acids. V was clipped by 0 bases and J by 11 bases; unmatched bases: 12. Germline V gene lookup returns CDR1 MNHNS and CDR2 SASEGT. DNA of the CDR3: TGTGCCAGCAGTGAAGCGAGTGGAGGGGGCGTGGGTGCTTTCTTT. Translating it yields CASSEASGGGVGAFF.

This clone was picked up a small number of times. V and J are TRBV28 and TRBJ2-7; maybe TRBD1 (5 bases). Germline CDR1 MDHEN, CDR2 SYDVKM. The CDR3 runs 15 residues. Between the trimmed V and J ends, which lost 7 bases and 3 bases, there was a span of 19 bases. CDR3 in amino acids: CASKRQGASFYEQYF. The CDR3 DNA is TGTGCCAGCAAACGGCAAGGGGCCTCATTCTACGAGCAGTACTTC. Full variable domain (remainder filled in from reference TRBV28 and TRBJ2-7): DVKVTQSSRYLVKRTGEKVFLECVQDMDHENMFWYRQDPGLGLRLIYFSYDVKMKEKGDIPEGYSVSREKKERFSLILESASTNQTSMYLCASKRQGASFYEQYFGPGTRLTVT.

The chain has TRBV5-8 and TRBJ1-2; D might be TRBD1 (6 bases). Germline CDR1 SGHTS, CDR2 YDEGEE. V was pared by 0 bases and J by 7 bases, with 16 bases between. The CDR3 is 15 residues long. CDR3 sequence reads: CASSLEGGPKSGYTF. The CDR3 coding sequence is TGTGCCAGCAGCTTGGAAGGGGGTCCTAAGAGTGGCTACACCTTC.

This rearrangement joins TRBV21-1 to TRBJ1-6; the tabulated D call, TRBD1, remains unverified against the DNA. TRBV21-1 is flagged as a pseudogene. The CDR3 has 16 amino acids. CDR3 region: CASSPRRQGAHSPLHF. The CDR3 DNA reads TGTGCCAGCAGCCCTCGTCGACAGGGGGCGCATTCACCCCTCCACTTT.

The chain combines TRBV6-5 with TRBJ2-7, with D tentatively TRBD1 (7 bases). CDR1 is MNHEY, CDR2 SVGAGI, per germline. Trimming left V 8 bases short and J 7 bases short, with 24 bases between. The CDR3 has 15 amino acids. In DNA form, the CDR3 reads TGTGCCAGCTTCGTCAGGGGGGCTCGGGTGAGGGAGCAGTACTTC. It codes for CASFVRGARVREQYF.

In DNA, the CDR3 is TGTGCCAGCAGTTTAAATTCTGATACGCAGTATTTT. Amino acid sequence: CASSLNSDTQYF. This chain links TRBV28 with TRBJ2-3; D is ambiguous. V was pared by 2 bases and J by 6 bases, with 6 bases between. Germline lookup yields CDR1 MDHEN and CDR2 SYDVKM. CDR3 length: 12 amino acids.

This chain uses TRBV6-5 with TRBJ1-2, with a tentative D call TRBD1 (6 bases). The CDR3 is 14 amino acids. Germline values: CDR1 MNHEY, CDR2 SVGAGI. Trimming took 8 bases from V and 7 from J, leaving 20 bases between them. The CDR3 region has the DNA TGTGCCAGCGGTCCCGGGACGTTGGGGGCTGGCTACACCTTC. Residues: CASGPGTLGAGYTF.